Included here is one T cell receptor (beta chain) sequence, with context. Its antigen is unidentified. MiXCR was run by TCRdb on the reads, yielding one entry per CDR3 protein. In the table there are hundreds of thousands of distinct CDR3 sequences, approximately 40% of which are singletons. The data are from a study of T cell repertoires in cytomegalovirus infection. On the study more broadly: Used in the study were CMV epitopes, some recently identified and HLA-C-restricted, others well-studied and HLA-B-restricted. Public signatures in TCR beta pointed to CMV infection and matching HLA type. Study-wide results and caveats: In two of eight donors, the top clonotype was HLA-C-restricted CMV-specific. The study identified carriers of CMV plus the relevant HLA from cumulative public TCR beta family frequency.

V was trimmed by 5 bases and J by 5 bases, leaving 8 bases between them. Germline V lookup: CDR1 SGHTA, CDR2 FQGNSA. This CDR3 spans 12 amino acids. V is TRBV7-2 and J is TRBJ2-3; D is perhaps TRBD1 (6 bases). The source is a human donor in good health (CMV status not recorded). Some clones in this sample may be carry-over from other donors' samples. This sample comprised cultured PBMCs, obtained from culture after CMV antigen stimulation. In nucleotides, the CDR3 is TGTGCCAGCAGCGGGGGCGTAGATACGCAGTATTTT. Its translation: CASSGGVDTQYF.